The source of this T cell receptor (beta chain) is a study of cytotoxic CD8 clonotypes in ibrutinib-treated CLL. Turning to the study itself: Enrolment comprised 11 relapsed/refractory and some 15 treatment-naive patients; 17 to 18 were IGHV unmutated.

The data were produced by immunoSEQ multiplex PCR, yet TCRdb's version contains in-frame clones alone and is incomplete. The sample lists around 140,000 clones; roughly three quarters were seen once. Library input was around 2.1 micrograms of DNA from cryopreserved PBMCs. The V end was cut by 4 bases, the J end by 1 base, with 12 bases between. CDR1 is SGHRS and CDR2 is YFSETQ in the germline V gene. The CDR3 totals 16 residues. The sequence came from a human donor with chronic lymphocytic leukemia. V usage is TRBV5-1 and J usage is TRBJ2-6; D gene uncertain. The starting material was PBMCs, obtained after 24 months of ibrutinib treatment. CDR3 DNA sequence: TGCGCCAGCAGCGTGAGGTTAGGGTCTGGGGCCAACGTCCTGACTTTC. Translated, it gives CASSVRLGSGANVLTF.